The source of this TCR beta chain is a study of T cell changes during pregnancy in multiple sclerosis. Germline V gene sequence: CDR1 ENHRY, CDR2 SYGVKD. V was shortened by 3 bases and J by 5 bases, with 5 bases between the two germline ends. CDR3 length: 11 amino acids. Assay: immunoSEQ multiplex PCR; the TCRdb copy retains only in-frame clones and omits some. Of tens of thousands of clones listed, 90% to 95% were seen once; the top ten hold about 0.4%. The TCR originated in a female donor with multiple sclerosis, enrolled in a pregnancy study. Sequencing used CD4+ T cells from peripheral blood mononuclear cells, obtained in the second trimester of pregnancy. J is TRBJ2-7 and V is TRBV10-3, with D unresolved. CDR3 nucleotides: TGTGCCATCAGTGAACGGGACGAGCAGTACTTC. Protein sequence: CAISERDEQYF.